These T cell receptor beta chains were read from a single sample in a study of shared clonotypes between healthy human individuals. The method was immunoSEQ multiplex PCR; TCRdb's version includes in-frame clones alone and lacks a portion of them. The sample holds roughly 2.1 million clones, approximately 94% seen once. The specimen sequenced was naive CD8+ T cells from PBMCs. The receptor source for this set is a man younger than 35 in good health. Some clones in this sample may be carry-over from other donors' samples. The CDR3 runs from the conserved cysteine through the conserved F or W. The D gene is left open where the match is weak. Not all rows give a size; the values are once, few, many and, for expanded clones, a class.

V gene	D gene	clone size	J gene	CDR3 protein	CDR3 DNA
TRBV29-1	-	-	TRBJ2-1	CSVGGPAVYNEQFF	TGCAGCGTTGGGGGGCCGGCAGTTTACAATGAGCAGTTCTTC
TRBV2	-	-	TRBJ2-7	CASSGPFNYEQYF	TGTGCCAGCAGCGGACCGTTCAACTACGAGCAGTACTTC
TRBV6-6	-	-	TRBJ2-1	CASRPAESGFHEQFF	TGTGCCAGCAGACCAGCGGAGTCGGGGTTTCATGAGCAGTTCTTC
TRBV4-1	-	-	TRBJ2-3	CASSQGGTPSFSF	TGCGCCAGCAGCCAAGGGGGGACTCCTAGCTTTAGTTTT
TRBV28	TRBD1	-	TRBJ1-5	CASRTGVQPQHF	TGTGCCAGCAGGACAGGGGTTCAGCCCCAGCATTTT
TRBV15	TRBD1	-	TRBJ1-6	CATSQDRARGNSPLHF	TGTGCCACCAGCCAGGACAGGGCGAGGGGTAATTCACCCCTCCACTTT
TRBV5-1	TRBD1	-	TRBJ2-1	CASSLGGTVSSYNEQFF	TGCGCCAGCAGCTTGGGGGGGACAGTTAGCTCCTACAATGAGCAGTTCTTC
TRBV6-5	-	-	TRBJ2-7	CASRGPAGVLYEQYF	TGTGCCAGCAGGGGCCCCGCCGGGGTTCTCTACGAGCAGTACTTC
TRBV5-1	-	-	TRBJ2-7	CASSLKGYEQYF	TGCGCCAGCAGCTTGAAGGGGTACGAGCAGTACTTC
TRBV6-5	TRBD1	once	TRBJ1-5	CASSQGDQPQHF	TGTGCCAGCAGTCAGGGGGATCAGCCCCAGCATTTT
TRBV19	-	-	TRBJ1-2	CASSSIARYGYTF	TGTGCCAGTAGTAGTATTGCCCGATATGGCTACACCTTC
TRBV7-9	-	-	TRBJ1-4	CASSLQWGAREKLFF	TGTGCCAGCAGCCTCCAGTGGGGGGCGCGCGAAAAACTGTTTTTT
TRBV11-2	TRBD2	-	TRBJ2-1	CASSLGGLAGAPYNEQFF	TGTGCCAGCAGCTTAGGGGGACTAGCGGGAGCCCCCTACAATGAGCAGTTCTTC